The rows below give T cell receptor beta chains drawn from one sample of a study of glioma-infiltrating T cells. Each CDR3 protein gets one entry after TCRdb re-called the multiplex PCR reads with MiXCR. This sample has 110,000 or so distinct CDR3 sequences, with 25% to 30% found just once. Sequencing was performed on glioma tissue, nonneoplastic brain tissue, or PBMCs (not recorded which). The receptors shown here come from a human donor with low-grade glioma or glioblastoma, undergoing nonglioma brain surgery, or in good health (not recorded which). The CDR3 runs from the conserved cysteine through the conserved F or W. The D gene is left open where the match is weak. Clone size is given for some rows only: seen once, a few or many times, or a class if the clone is expanded.

d_call: .; clone_size: many; v_call: TRBV7-2; j_call: TRBJ2-7; cdr3_nt: TGTGCCAGCAGCCAAAGAAGAGGGGGGAGGTACGAGCAGTACTTC; cdr3_aa: CASSQRRGGRYEQYF
d_call: TRBD2; clone_size: few; v_call: TRBV5-1; j_call: TRBJ2-1; cdr3_nt: TGCGCCAGCAGCTTGCGGCTAGCGGGGGCCAGCTCCTACAATGAGCAGTTCTTC; cdr3_aa: CASSLRLAGASSYNEQFF
d_call: .; clone_size: many; v_call: TRBV7-9; j_call: TRBJ2-7; cdr3_nt: TGTGCCAGCAGCTTAATCTCTACAGGCGGCTCCTACGAGCAGTACTTC; cdr3_aa: CASSLISTGGSYEQYF
d_call: .; clone_size: .; v_call: TRBV11-1; j_call: TRBJ1-5; cdr3_nt: TGTGCCAGCAGCTTAGAGATCGATCAGCCCCGGCATTTT; cdr3_aa: CASSLEIDQPRHF
d_call: .; clone_size: few; v_call: TRBV12-3/TRBV12-4; j_call: TRBJ2-3; cdr3_nt: TGTGCCAGCAGGCCGATATTCAGCGGGCTTAGCACAGATACGCAGTATTTT; cdr3_aa: CASRPIFSGLSTDTQYF
d_call: .; clone_size: .; v_call: TRBV2; j_call: TRBJ1-2; cdr3_nt: TGTGCCAGCAGTGTGAAGGAGGGAGGAGGCTACACCTTC; cdr3_aa: CASSVKEGGGYTF
d_call: .; clone_size: many; v_call: TRBV28; j_call: TRBJ1-3; cdr3_nt: TGTGCCAGCAAGAACAGTTTAGACACCATATATTTT; cdr3_aa: CASKNSLDTIYF
d_call: .; clone_size: many; v_call: TRBV6-1; j_call: TRBJ2-7; cdr3_nt: TGTGCCAGCAGTAGCCCCGGGGACCCTAGCCACGAGCAGTACTTC; cdr3_aa: CASSSPGDPSHEQYF
d_call: .; clone_size: many; v_call: TRBV7-2; j_call: TRBJ2-1; cdr3_nt: TGTGCCAGCAGCTTATACGGGACTCGCGACAATGAGCAGTTCTTC; cdr3_aa: CASSLYGTRDNEQFF
d_call: .; clone_size: many; v_call: TRBV4-1; j_call: TRBJ1-1; cdr3_nt: TGCGCCAGCAGCCAAGAGCGGTTAGCTGAAGCTTTCTTT; cdr3_aa: CASSQERLAEAFF
d_call: .; clone_size: .; v_call: TRBV12-3/TRBV12-4; j_call: TRBJ2-1; cdr3_nt: TGTGCCAGCAGTTCAACGGGGCGGGGAGGACCCATTGAGCAGTTCTTC; cdr3_aa: CASSSTGRGGPIEQFF